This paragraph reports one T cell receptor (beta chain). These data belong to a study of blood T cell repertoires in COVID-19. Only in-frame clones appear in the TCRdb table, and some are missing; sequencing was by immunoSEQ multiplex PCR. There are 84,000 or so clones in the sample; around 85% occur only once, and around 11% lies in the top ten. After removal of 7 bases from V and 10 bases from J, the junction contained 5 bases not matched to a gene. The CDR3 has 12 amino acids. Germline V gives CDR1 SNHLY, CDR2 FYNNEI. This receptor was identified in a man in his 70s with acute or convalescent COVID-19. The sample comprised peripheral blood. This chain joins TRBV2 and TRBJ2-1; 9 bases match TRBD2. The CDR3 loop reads CASTRLAEEQFF. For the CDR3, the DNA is TGTGCCAGCACGCGACTAGCGGAGGAGCAGTTCTTC.